The 26 T cell receptor beta chains given below trace back to one sample, sequenced in a study of beta chain features in type 1 diabetes (dated by TCRdb to 2016 to 2019). The library came from the immunoSEQ multiplex PCR assay. The High Capacity cDNA Reverse Transcription Kit was used to reverse transcribe all of the isolated RNA, meaning that expressed TCRB transcripts were what got sequenced. The table comes from immuneACCESS by way of TCRdb, which keeps in-frame sequences with V and J called. Part of the clones is missing from these tables; in studies checked, under half for an unresolved V gene and the rest for unknown reasons. Present in this sample are 300,000 to 350,000 clones, 14% of which were seen just once. The ten largest make up roughly 6.7% of the sample. Sequenced input: central memory CD4+ T cells from blood. The source is a man aged 25 to 45 in good health.

There are a few counts of this clone. The V gene is TRBV6-1, the J gene TRBJ2-1; D not resolved. CDR1 MNHNS and CDR2 SASEGT come from the germline V gene. V dropped 6 bases and J dropped 3 bases, with 6 bases sitting between them. CDR3 length: 12 residues. CDR3 protein: CASRVDYNEQFF. The CDR3 DNA reads TGTGCCAGCAGAGTCGACTACAATGAGCAGTTCTTC.

V and J are TRBV5-1 and TRBJ1-4; a possible D gene is TRBD1 (5 bases). With 3 bases removed from V and 3 bases from J, the gap between germline ends came to 15 bases. The CDR3 contains 16 residues. CDR1 and CDR2 from the germline V gene are SGHRS and YFSETQ. The CDR3 loop is CASSSGDQWSNEKLFF. The CDR3 coding sequence is TGCGCCAGCAGCTCTGGGGACCAGTGGTCTAATGAAAAACTGTTTTTT.

The chain recombines TRBV5-1 with TRBJ2-1; D possibly corresponds to TRBD2 (5 bases). Looked up from germline, CDR1 is SGHRS and CDR2 is YFSETQ. This CDR3 region has 13 residues. V was clipped by 7 bases and J by 6 bases, with 14 bases between them. The CDR3 is CASGSGGLNEQFF. The DNA of the CDR3 is TGCGCCAGCGGCAGCGGAGGCCTCAATGAGCAGTTCTTC.

This clone was seen at least ten times. The genes are TRBV7-2 and TRBJ2-7; perhaps TRBD2 as D (6 bases). The CDR3 loop spans 14 amino acids. V dropped 0 bases and J dropped 5 bases, with 11 bases sitting between them. CDR1 is SGHTA and CDR2 is FQGNSA in the germline V gene. CDR3 DNA sequence: TGTGCCAGCAGCTTAGCGGGGAGGTTTCACGAGCAGTACTTC. Translated, it gives CASSLAGRFHEQYF.

J is TRBJ1-2 and V is TRBV10-3; maybe TRBD1 (5 bases). Per the germline V gene, CDR1 is ENHRY and CDR2 is SYGVKD. Trimming removed 3 bases from V and 0 bases from J, with 8 bases in between. The CDR3 is made up of 14 amino acids. This CDR3 reads CAISELGANYGYTF. In DNA form, the CDR3 reads TGTGCCATCAGTGAATTGGGGGCTAACTATGGCTACACCTTC.

About this clone itself: Different DNA sequences within this sample yield the same CDR3. The chain recombines TRBV5-1 with TRBJ2-3; a possible D gene is TRBD2 (5 bases). Germline CDR1 is SGHRS and CDR2 is YFSETQ. CDR3 length equals 15 residues. Trimming shortened V by 2 bases and J by 0 bases, and 10 bases separated the two germline ends. The DNA of the CDR3 is TGCGCCAGCAGCTTAGGCGGGCCCAGCACAGATACGCAGTATTTT. Protein sequence: CASSLGGPSTDTQYF.

This clone was observed a few times. This chain connects TRBV7-3 to TRBJ2-5; D uncertain. The length of the CDR3 is 19 residues. Germline V gene sequence: CDR1 SGHTA, CDR2 FQGTGA. The germline V and J ends were trimmed by 1 base and 2 bases, with 23 bases remaining between them. The CDR3 spells CASSLKWRRPCPIQETQYF. CDR3 nucleotides: TGTGCCAGCAGCTTAAAGTGGAGACGACCTTGCCCGATACAAGAGACCCAGTACTTC.

V and J are TRBV9 and TRBJ2-3; 7 nucleotides align to TRBD1. This CDR3 region has 15 residues. The trim removed 4 bases at V and 1 base at J, leaving 6 bases unmatched. CDR1 and CDR2 from the germline V gene are SGDLS and YYNGEE. CDR3 coding DNA: TGTGCCAGCAGCTCGACAGGGCCGGGCACAGATACGCAGTATTTT. This sequence encodes CASSSTGPGTDTQYF.

This clone has only a few counts. J is TRBJ2-5 and V is TRBV30; D is ambiguous. The CDR3 is made up of 14 amino acids. Per germline, CDR1 GTSNPN and CDR2 SVGIG (reference sequence). The germline V and J ends were trimmed by 0 bases and 2 bases, with 10 bases remaining between them. CDR3 region: CAWSVGRIQETQYF. The CDR3 DNA reads as TGTGCCTGGAGTGTCGGGCGGATTCAAGAGACCCAGTACTTC. Using reference TRBV30 and TRBJ2-5 for the parts outside the CDR3, the full variable domain is SQTIHQWPATLVQPVGSPLSLECTVEGTSNPNLYWYRQAAGRGLQLLFYSVGIGQISSEVPQNLSASRPQDRQFILSSKKLLLSDSGFYLCAWSVGRIQETQYFGPGTRLLVL.

This clone has a handful of counts. DNA of the CDR3: TGTGCCAGCAGGCCAGGAGCGGGAGCCCCCGGGGAGCTGTTTTTT. Amino acids: CASRPGAGAPGELFF. The rearrangement joins TRBV6-5 to TRBJ2-2, with 8 positions matching TRBD2. From germline, CDR1 is MNHEY and CDR2 SVGAGI. CDR3 length: 15 amino acids. The junction had 9 bases not matched to a gene; V was cut back by 6 bases and J by 6 bases.

This clone has at least ten counts. The chain links TRBV21-1 to TRBJ2-5; the table's TRBD2 call for D was not verified on the DNA. TRBV21-1 is a pseudogene. This CDR3 contains 16 residues. CDR3 DNA sequence: TGTGCCAGCAGCAAAGGACTAGCGGGAGAGCCAGAGACCCAGTACTTC. Its translation: CASSKGLAGEPETQYF.

This clone was counted only a few times. V and J are TRBV13 and TRBJ2-3, with 9 bases lining up with TRBD2. Germline V gene lookup returns CDR1 PRHDT and CDR2 FYEKMQ (reference sequence). J gave up 3 bases and V 4 bases, and 11 bases lay outside the gene matches. This CDR3 has 17 residues. CDR3 region: CASSYLSGTSMTDTQYF. In DNA, the CDR3 is TGTGCCAGCAGCTACCTCTCGGGGACTAGCATGACAGATACGCAGTATTTT.

This chain joins TRBV5-1 and TRBJ2-5; D is unresolved. The germline V gene encodes CDR1 SGHRS and CDR2 YFSETQ. This CDR3 region has 14 residues. Between the trimmed V and J ends, which lost 2 bases and 5 bases, there was a span of 13 bases. The CDR3 DNA reads as TGCGCCAGCAGCTTAAATGCCGGTAGTGAGACCCAGTACTTC. This translates into CASSLNAGSETQYF.

The chain has TRBV5-1 and TRBJ2-6; D is possibly TRBD1 (6 bases). Germline values: CDR1 SGHRS, CDR2 YFSETQ. The germline V and J ends were trimmed by 3 bases and 0 bases, with 16 bases remaining between them. There are 18 residues in the CDR3. CDR3 loop: CASSSGTRWDSGANVLTF. The CDR3 nucleotides read TGCGCCAGCAGCTCGGGGACAAGGTGGGACTCTGGGGCCAACGTCCTGACTTTC.

This clone appeared a few times. The chain links TRBV29-1 to TRBJ2-3; D is undetermined. V lost 3 bases, J lost 3 bases, and 13 bases lay in between. The CDR3 extends over 14 amino acids. From germline, CDR1 is SQVTM and CDR2 ANQGSEA. The CDR3 bases are TGCAGCGTTGATTCGGACGGCCGGACAGATACGCAGTATTTT. Translating it yields CSVDSDGRTDTQYF.

The gene calls are TRBV11-1 and TRBJ1-1; 7 bases line up with TRBD1. The germline V gene has CDR1 SGHAT and CDR2 FQDESV (reference sequence). Trimming removed 5 bases from V and 1 base from J; junction bases left unmatched: 10. The CDR3 sequence is 16 residues long. The CDR3, as DNA: TGTGCCAGCAGCCACAGACAGGGCCGGGGGAACACTGAAGCTTTCTTT. Its protein product is CASSHRQGRGNTEAFF.

This chain connects TRBV19 to TRBJ2-7, with D hard to call. Germline-derived CDR1 and CDR2 are LNHDA and SQIVND (reference sequence). CDR3 length equals 12 residues. V lost 3 bases to trimming and J lost 4 bases, with 7 bases between them. In DNA form, the CDR3 reads TGTGCCAGTAGTATTGATGAGTACGAGCAGTACTTC. This gives the protein CASSIDEYEQYF.

This clone was detected only a few times. The CDR3 DNA reads TGTGCCAGCAGCCGAGGGATTCACTATGGCTACACCTTC. Protein product: CASSRGIHYGYTF. The rearrangement links TRBV27 to TRBJ1-2, with no clear D. Germline CDR1 reads MNHEY; CDR2 reads SMNVEV (reference sequence). V was pared by 6 bases and J by 3 bases, with 11 bases between. This CDR3 region has 13 residues.

The V gene is TRBV11-3, the J gene TRBJ2-1; 8 bases map to TRBD2. The germline gives CDR1 SGHNT, CDR2 YENEEA. CDR3 length: 16 residues. V was clipped by 5 bases and J by 4 bases; unmatched bases: 10. The CDR3, as DNA: TGTGCCAGCAGCATTATCGGGACTAGAGGGTACAATGAGCAGTTCTTC. Translated: CASSIIGTRGYNEQFF.

Ten or more counts support this clone. The chain recombines TRBV27 with TRBJ2-4, with 7 bases identical to TRBD2. The germline CDR1 and CDR2 sequences are MNHEY and SMNVEV (reference sequence). V lost 6 bases to trimming and J lost 3 bases; unmatched junction nucleotides: 11. The CDR3 is 16 amino acids. The CDR3 nucleotides read TGTGCCAGCAGCGCCGGGCGGGAGAGGGGCAAAAACATTCAGTACTTC. This translates into CASSAGRERGKNIQYF.

The V and J genes are TRBV4-2 and TRBJ2-7; D gene unclear. This CDR3 spans 14 amino acids. Trimming took 1 base from V and 1 from J, leaving 8 bases between them. The germline V gene encodes CDR1 LGHNA and CDR2 YNFKEQ. DNA for the CDR3: TGTGCCAGCAGCCAAGCCGTCCAGTCCTACGAGCAGTACGTC. As protein: CASSQAVQSYEQYV.

Only a few counts were recorded for this clone. The CDR3 bases are TGTGCCAGCAGCCCGGGACAGATCCAAGAGACCCAGTACTTC. This encodes CASSPGQIQETQYF. The chain is built from TRBV5-6 and TRBJ2-5, with 7 bases fitting TRBD1. The CDR3 runs 14 residues. V was pared by 4 bases and J by 1 base, with 4 bases of the junction left unmatched. Germline-derived CDR1 and CDR2 are SGHDT and YYEEEE. The entire variable domain, with the rest obtained from reference TRBV5-6 and TRBJ2-5, is as follows: DAGVTQSPTHLIKTRGQQVTLRCSPKSGHDTVSWYQQALGQGPQFIFQYYEEEERQRGNFPDRFSGHQFPNYSSELNVNALLLGDSALYLCASSPGQIQETQYFGPGTRLLVL.

The chain's CDR3 is CASSQGASYEQYF. DNA of the CDR3: TGTGCCAGTAGTCAGGGAGCCTCCTACGAGCAGTACTTC. The chain has TRBV19 and TRBJ2-7, with D perhaps matching TRBD1 or TRBD2 (5 bases each). Trimming left V 5 bases short and J 0 bases short, with 8 bases between. This CDR3 spans 13 amino acids. The germline gives CDR1 LNHDA, CDR2 SQIVND (reference sequence).

This clone was found a few times. The chain is built from TRBV19 and TRBJ2-2, with D perhaps TRBD2 (6 bases). The CDR3 spans 15 residues. Trimming shortened V by 9 bases and J by 4 bases, and 18 bases separated the two germline ends. Germline CDR1 and CDR2: LNHDA and SQIVND (reference sequence). The DNA for the CDR3 is TGTGCCAGCACCAAAGTCGGAGGGTTCACCGGGGAGCTGTTTTTT. Translation gives CASTKVGGFTGELFF.

As to this clone: The junction differs from germline at one of its ends, possibly a read error. The rearrangement joins TRBV10-3 to TRBJ1-6; the match to TRBD1 covers 8 bases. This CDR3 region has 12 residues. Per germline, CDR1 ENHRY and CDR2 SYGVKD. The CDR3 reads CASSERDRTIHF. CDR3 in DNA: TGTGCCAGCAGTGAGCGGGACAGGACTATCCACTTT.

The V call is TRBV9, the J call TRBJ2-7; D ambiguous. Germline CDR1 reads SGDLS; CDR2 reads YYNGEE. Between the trimmed V and J ends, which lost 0 bases and 2 bases, there was a span of 12 bases. The CDR3 covers 15 residues. The chain's CDR3 is CASSVGMGRPYEQYF. The DNA for the CDR3 is TGTGCCAGCAGCGTAGGAATGGGCCGGCCCTACGAGCAGTACTTC. Complete variable domain (other parts from reference TRBV9 and TRBJ2-7): DSGVTQTPKHLITATGQRVTLRCSPRSGDLSVYWYQQSLDQGLQFLIQYYNGEERAKGNILERFSAQQFPDLHSELNLSSLELGDSALYFCASSVGMGRPYEQYFGPGTRLTVT.